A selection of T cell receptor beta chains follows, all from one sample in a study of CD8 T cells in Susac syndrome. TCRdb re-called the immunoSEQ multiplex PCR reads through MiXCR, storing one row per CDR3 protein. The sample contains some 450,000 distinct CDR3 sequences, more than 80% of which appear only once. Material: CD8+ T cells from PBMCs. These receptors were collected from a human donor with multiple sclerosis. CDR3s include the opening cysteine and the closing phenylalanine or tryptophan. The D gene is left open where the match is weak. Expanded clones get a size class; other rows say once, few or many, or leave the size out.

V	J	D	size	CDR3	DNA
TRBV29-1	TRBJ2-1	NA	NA	CSVEDLGETFPRF	TGCAGCGTTGAAGATCTGGGGGAAACCTTTCCTCGGTTC
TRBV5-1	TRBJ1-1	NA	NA	CASSLWEMNTEAFF	TGCGCCAGCAGCTTGTGGGAGATGAACACTGAAGCTTTCTTT
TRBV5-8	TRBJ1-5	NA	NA	CASSLAGDRQPQHF	TGTGCCAGCAGCTTGGCCGGGGACCGACAGCCCCAGCATTTT
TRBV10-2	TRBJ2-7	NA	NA	CASRGIASYEQYF	TGCGCCAGCAGAGGTATAGCCTCCTACGAGCAGTACTTC
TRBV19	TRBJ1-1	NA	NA	CASSIDEENTEAFF	TGTGCCAGTAGTATAGATGAGGAGAACACTGAAGCTTTCTTT
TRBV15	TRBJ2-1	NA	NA	CATSRVGDVMDEQFF	TGTGCCACCAGCAGAGTCGGGGATGTAATGGATGAGCAGTTCTTC
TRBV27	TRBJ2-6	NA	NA	CASSSRSANVLTF	TGTGCCAGCAGTTCGCGATCGGCCAACGTCCTGACTTTC
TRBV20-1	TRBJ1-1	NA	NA	CSARAFRGTEAFF	TGCAGTGCTAGAGCCTTCCGGGGGACTGAAGCTTTCTTT
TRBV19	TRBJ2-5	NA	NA	CASSIWDGETQYF	TGTGCCAGTAGTATATGGGACGGAGAGACCCAGTACTTC
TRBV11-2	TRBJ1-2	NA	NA	CASSLRAGDNYGYTF	TGTGCCAGCAGCCTACGGGCAGGGGATAACTATGGCTACACCTTC
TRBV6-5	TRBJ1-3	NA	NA	CASSYDGGSSGNTIYF	TGTGCCAGCAGCTATGACGGGGGCAGCTCTGGAAACACCATATATTTT
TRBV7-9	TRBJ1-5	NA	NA	CASSSPTGGADQPQHF	TGTGCCAGCAGCTCACCGACGGGAGGGGCGGATCAGCCCCAGCATTTT
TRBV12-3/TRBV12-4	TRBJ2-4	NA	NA	CASSHTGVGDIQYF	TGTGCCAGCAGTCACACGGGGGTCGGGGACATTCAGTACTTC
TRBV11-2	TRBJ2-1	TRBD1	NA	CASSSNTGANEQFF	TGTGCCAGCAGCTCAAACACAGGGGCAAATGAGCAGTTCTTC
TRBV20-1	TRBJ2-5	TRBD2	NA	CSATRTSGRALYQETQYF	TGCAGTGCTACCCGGACTAGCGGGAGAGCCCTCTATCAAGAGACCCAGTACTTC
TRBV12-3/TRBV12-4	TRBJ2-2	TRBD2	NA	CASRNGGGSNTGELFF	TGTGCCAGCAGAAATGGGGGGGGTTCGAACACCGGGGAGCTGTTTTTT
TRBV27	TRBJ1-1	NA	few	CASSWRGMNTEAFF	TGTGCCAGCAGTTGGCGGGGAATGAACACTGAAGCTTTCTTT
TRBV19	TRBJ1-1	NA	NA	CASSISVVMNTEAFF	TGTGCCAGTAGTATCTCGGTAGTGATGAACACTGAAGCTTTCTTT
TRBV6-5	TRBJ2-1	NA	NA	CASSYSPLGPNNEEQFF	TGTGCCAGCAGTTACTCTCCACTAGGCCCCAATAATGAGGAGCAGTTCTTC
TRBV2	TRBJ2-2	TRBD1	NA	CASRGPGQEGTGELFF	TGTGCCAGCAGGGGGCCCGGACAGGAAGGAACCGGGGAGCTGTTTTTT
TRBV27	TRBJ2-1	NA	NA	CASRLWDGNEQFF	TGTGCCAGCAGACTATGGGACGGCAATGAGCAGTTCTTC
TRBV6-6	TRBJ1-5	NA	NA	CASTWTDSDQPQHF	TGTGCCAGCACATGGACAGACTCCGATCAGCCCCAGCATTTT
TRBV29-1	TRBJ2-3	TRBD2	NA	CSVETGTSGDTDTQYF	TGCAGCGTTGAAACCGGGACTAGCGGGGATACAGATACGCAGTATTTT
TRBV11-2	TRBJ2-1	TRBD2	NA	CASSLITSGGSNEQFF	TGTGCCAGCAGCTTAATTACTAGCGGGGGATCCAATGAGCAGTTCTTC
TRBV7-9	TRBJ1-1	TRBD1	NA	CASSTWTGVGLATFF	TGTGCCAGCAGCACCTGGACAGGAGTGGGTCTTGCAACTTTCTTT